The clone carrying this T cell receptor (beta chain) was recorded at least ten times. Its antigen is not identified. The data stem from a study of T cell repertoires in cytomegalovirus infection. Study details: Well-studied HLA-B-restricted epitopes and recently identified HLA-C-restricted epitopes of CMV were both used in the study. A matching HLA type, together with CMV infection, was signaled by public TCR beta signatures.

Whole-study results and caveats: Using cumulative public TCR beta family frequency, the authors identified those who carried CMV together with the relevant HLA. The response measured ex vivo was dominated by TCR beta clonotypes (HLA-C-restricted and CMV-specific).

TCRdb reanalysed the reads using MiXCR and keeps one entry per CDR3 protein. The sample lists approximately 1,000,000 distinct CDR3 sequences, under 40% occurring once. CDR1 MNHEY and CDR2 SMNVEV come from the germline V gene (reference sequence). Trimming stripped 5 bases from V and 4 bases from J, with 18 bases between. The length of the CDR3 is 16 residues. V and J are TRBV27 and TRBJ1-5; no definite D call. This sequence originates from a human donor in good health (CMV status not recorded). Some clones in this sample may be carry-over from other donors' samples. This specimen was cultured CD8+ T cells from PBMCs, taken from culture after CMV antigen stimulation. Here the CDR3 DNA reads TGTGCCAGCAGTGTCCCTTGGCGCCCCGGGAATCAGCCCCAGCATTTT. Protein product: CASSVPWRPGNQPQHF.